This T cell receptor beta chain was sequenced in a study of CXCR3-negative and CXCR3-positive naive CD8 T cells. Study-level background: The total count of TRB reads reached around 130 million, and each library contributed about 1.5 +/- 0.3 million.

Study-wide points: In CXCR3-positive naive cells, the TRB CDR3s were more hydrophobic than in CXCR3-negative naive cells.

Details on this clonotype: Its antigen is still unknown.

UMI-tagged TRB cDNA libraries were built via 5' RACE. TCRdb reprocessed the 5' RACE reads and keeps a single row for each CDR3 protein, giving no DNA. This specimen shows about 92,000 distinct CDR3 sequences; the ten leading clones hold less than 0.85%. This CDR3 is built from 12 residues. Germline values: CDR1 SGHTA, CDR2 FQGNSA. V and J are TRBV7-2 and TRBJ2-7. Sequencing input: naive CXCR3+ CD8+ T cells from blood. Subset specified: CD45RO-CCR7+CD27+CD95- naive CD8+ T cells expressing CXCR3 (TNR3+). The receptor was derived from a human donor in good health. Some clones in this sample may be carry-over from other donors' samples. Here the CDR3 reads CASSQASHEQYF.